Below, 30 T cell receptor beta chains from the same sample are listed, as sequenced in a study of T cell clonality in common variable immunodeficiency. Sequencing used immunoSEQ multiplex PCR; TCRdb keeps in-frame clones, though not all of them. Listed for the sample are some 38,000 clones, none seen a single time. The sequenced sample consisted of peripheral blood mononuclear cells. The source is a person between 18 and 70 years old in good health.

This clone was observed at least ten times. The sequence runs out 3 residues before the end of the CDR3; the remainder is reconstructed from the germline J gene. The chain employs TRBV2 and TRBJ2-5, with TRBD1 matching 8 bases. CDR1 and CDR2 from the germline V gene are SNHLY and FYNNEI. J gave up 5 bases and V 9 bases, and 8 bases lay outside the gene matches. The CDR3 contains 13 residues. The sequenced part of the CDR3 DNA is TGTGCCAGGAGAGACAGGGGCCAGGAGACC. Translating gives CARRDRGQET. Given in full, the CDR3 is CARRDRGQETQYF.

Many counts were recorded for this clone. The read terminates 3 residues before the CDR3 end, so the remaining end is supplied by the germline J gene. V and J are TRBV4-1 and TRBJ1-5; 7 positions match TRBD1. This CDR3 has 16 residues. Looked up from germline, CDR1 is MGHRA and CDR2 is YSYEKL. The V and J ends lost 1 base and 8 bases, in that order; junction bases with no gene match: 11. Incomplete CDR3 DNA: TGCGCCAGCAGCCAAGTTGGAGGGGGCGCAGGAAAGCCC. Translating it yields CASSQVGGGAGKP. The CDR3 in full is CASSQVGGGAGKPQHF.

This clone has ten or more counts. The sequenced fragment ends 3 residues before the CDR3 boundary, so the rest is inferred from the germline J gene. The chain is built from TRBV7-8 and TRBJ1-2, with D tentatively TRBD1 (5 bases). CDR3 length equals 16 residues. Trimming took 2 bases from V and 3 from J, leaving 16 bases between them. CDR1 is SGHVS, CDR2 FQNEAQ, per germline. The DNA read from the CDR3 is TGTGCCAGCAGCTTATTTGGGGCAGCTAATGACTATGGC. Translating gives CASSLFGAANDYG. The CDR3 in full is CASSLFGAANDYGYTF. The variable domain in full, completed from reference TRBV7-8 and TRBJ1-2, reads GAGVSQSPRYKVAKRGQDVALRCDPISGHVSLFWYQQALGQGPEFLTYFQNEAQLDKSGLPSDRFFAERPEGSVSTLKIQRTQQEDSAVYLCASSLFGAANDYGYTFGSGTRLTVV.

In its sample, this clone was seen many times. The CDR3 is cut off 3 residues early in the read; its end comes from the germline J gene. The same CDR3 arises from other DNA sequences in this sample as well. The chain couples TRBV18 to TRBJ1-3; D is possibly TRBD1 (5 bases). V shed 1 base and J shed 0 bases, with 7 bases lying between them. This CDR3 comprises 15 residues. The germline CDR1 and CDR2 sequences are KGHSH and LQKENI. CDR3 DNA (partial): TGTGCCAGCTCACCACGGGACTTCTCTGGAAACACC. This codes for CASSPRDFSGNT. The full CDR3 is CASSPRDFSGNTIYF.

This clone was counted ten times or more. The CDR3 end lies 3 residues beyond the end of the read and is filled in from the germline J gene. This chain joins TRBV5-1 and TRBJ2-5; D possibly corresponds to TRBD1 (6 bases). V was cut by 6 bases and J by 2 bases, with 11 bases left in between. The CDR3 length is 13 residues. Looked up from germline, CDR1 is SGHRS and CDR2 is YFSETQ. The chain's CDR3 is CASNPGQQETQYF. The DNA read from the CDR3 is TGCGCCAGCAACCCAGGACAGCAAGAGACC.

This clone was recorded many times. The read ends 3 residues before the CDR3 terminus; that terminus is restored from the germline J gene. The rearrangement uses TRBV6-2 or TRBV6-3 and TRBJ1-5; 9 bases map to TRBD1. V lost 2 bases and J lost 1; bases outside the gene matches: 0. CDR1 and CDR2 from the germline V gene are MNHEY and SVGEGT. The CDR3 contains 15 residues. CDR3 DNA (partial): TGTGCCAGCAGTTACGGGACAGGGAGCAATCAGCCC. Amino acid sequence: CASSYGTGSNQP. From start to end, the CDR3 is CASSYGTGSNQPQHF.

Many counts were recorded for this clone. The observed sequence ends 3 residues before the CDR3 terminus, with the missing tail filled in from the germline J gene. The gene calls are TRBV30 and TRBJ2-3; D is ambiguous. The germline V and J ends were trimmed by 3 bases and 0 bases, with 16 bases remaining between them. The CDR3 has 16 amino acids. Germline values: CDR1 GTSNPN, CDR2 SVGIG (reference sequence). This CDR3 reads CAWSLRSSWSTDTQYF. The covered CDR3 bases are TGTGCCTGGAGCCTCCGGTCCTCCTGGAGCACAGATACG.

This clone was seen ten or more times. The CDR3 end is not reached by the read, which stops 3 residues before it; the germline J gene fills it in. The chain couples TRBV20-1 to TRBJ2-2, with TRBD1 identical over 7 bases. The CDR3 length is 14 residues. V dropped 0 bases and J dropped 7; count of bases not matched to a gene: 5. The V gene's germline CDR1 is DFQATT and CDR2 SNEGSKA (reference sequence). The covered CDR3 bases are TGCAGTGCTAGAGATGGGGCAGGGGGCGGGGAG. Translation: CSARDGAGGGE. The full CDR3 protein is CSARDGAGGGELFF.

Only a few counts were recorded for this clone. The CDR3 loop reads CASIPDQVFMNTEAFF. Partial CDR3 DNA: TGTGCCAGCATCCCCGACCAGGTCTTCATGAACACTGAA. The chain is built from TRBV2 and TRBJ1-1; D remains ambiguous. The read is 3 residues too short to cover the CDR3 end, so that end is filled in from the germline J gene. CDR3 length: 16 amino acids. V was trimmed by 7 bases and J by 0 bases, leaving 18 bases between them. Germline assignment: CDR1 SNHLY and CDR2 FYNNEI.

This clone was observed many times. The missing CDR3 end, 3 residues past where the read stops, is filled in from the germline J gene. The V and J genes are TRBV30 and TRBJ2-1; the D is unclear. V lost 5 bases to trimming and J lost 5 bases, with 25 bases between them. CDR3 length: 17 residues. Germline CDR1 reads GTSNPN; CDR2 reads SVGIG (reference sequence). The CDR3 loop reads CAWPPIGSWLTHNEQFF. Incomplete CDR3 DNA: TGTGCCTGGCCGCCGATCGGGTCGTGGCTTACACACAATGAG.

This clone was counted at least ten times. The read gets to within 3 residues of the CDR3 end, and the germline J gene fills in the rest. The chain joins TRBV2 to TRBJ1-1, with unresolved D. CDR3 length equals 11 residues. Germline CDR1 reads SNHLY; CDR2 reads FYNNEI. This chain's CDR3 is CASSEGGKAFF. The sequenced part of the CDR3 DNA is TGTGCCAGCAGTGAAGGCGGGAAA.

This clone appeared many times. The missing CDR3 end, 3 residues past where the read stops, is filled in from the germline J gene. This chain links TRBV10-3 with TRBJ2-1, with D uncertain. Per germline, CDR1 ENHRY and CDR2 SYGVKD. The CDR3 has 18 residues. Trimming cost V 8 bases and J 4 bases, with 27 bases left between them. The CDR3 reads CAILVLNTLRVKYNEQFF. The part of the CDR3 DNA that was read is TGTGCCATCCTAGTGTTAAACACGCTTAGAGTGAAGTACAATGAG.

This clone occurred many times. The read is 3 residues too short to cover the CDR3 end, so that end is filled in from the germline J gene. The J gene is TRBJ1-3, the V gene TRBV20-1, with D unclear. The CDR3 runs 12 residues. Germline assignment: CDR1 DFQATT and CDR2 SNEGSKA (reference sequence). The V end lost 3 bases, the J end lost 2 bases, and 5 bases lay between the germline ends. CDR3 in amino acids: CSARSTGNTIYF. The covered CDR3 bases are TGCAGTGCTAGGTCAACTGGAAACACC.

A remark on this clone: The read falls 3 residues short of the CDR3 end, and the missing part is taken from the germline J gene. This chain links TRBV19 with TRBJ1-1; perhaps TRBD1 as D (6 bases). In germline, CDR1 is LNHDA, CDR2 SQIVND (reference sequence). The CDR3 spans 13 residues. CDR3 bases read: TGTGCCACCAAGAGGGGGAGAGACGGAGGG. It specifies CATKRGRDGG. The whole CDR3 is CATKRGRDGGAFF.

This clone has more than one count but fewer than ten. The read halts 3 residues ahead of the CDR3 end, with the missing end drawn from the germline J gene. This chain links TRBV18 with TRBJ1-4; a possible D gene is TRBD1 (5 bases). V dropped 6 bases and J dropped 6 bases, with 11 bases sitting between them. Germline CDR1 is KGHSH and CDR2 is LQKENI. This CDR3 has 13 amino acids. The covered CDR3 bases are TGTGCCAGCTCCCGGGGCGGGGATGAAAAA. Translating gives CASSRGGDEK. The whole CDR3 sequence is CASSRGGDEKLFF. Filled out from reference TRBV18 and TRBJ1-4, the complete variable domain reads NAGVMQNPRHLVRRRGQEARLRCSPMKGHSHVYWYRQLPEEGLKFMVYLQKENIIDESGMPKERFSAEFPKEGPSILRIQQVVRGDSAAYFCASSRGGDEKLFFGSGTQLSVL.

This clone was recorded many times. Read data end 3 residues before the CDR3 end; the end is taken from the germline J gene. The chain joins TRBV4-1 to TRBJ1-4; D not resolved. In germline, CDR1 is MGHRA, CDR2 YSYEKL. The CDR3 is made up of 15 amino acids. CDR3 residues: CASSQPGLLNSPLFF. Partial CDR3 DNA: TGCGCCAGCAGCCAACCTGGACTCCTTAATTCACCA.

In this sample, this clone turned up a few times. Read coverage stops 3 residues before the CDR3 terminus; the germline J gene supplies the remainder. The J gene is TRBJ2-5, the V gene TRBV18; D may be TRBD1 (6 bases). The V and J ends lost 6 bases and 4 bases respectively, with 15 bases between them. This CDR3 has 14 residues. Germline V gene sequence: CDR1 KGHSH, CDR2 LQKENI. CDR3 sequence reads: CASSRRTVSETQYF. The CDR3 bases that were read are TGTGCCAGCTCTCGTAGGACAGTGTCAGAGACC.

At least ten counts were recorded for this clone. The read terminates 3 residues ahead of where the CDR3 ends, so the germline J gene completes it. The chain employs TRBV7-3 and TRBJ2-6; tentatively, D is TRBD1 (5 bases). The length of the CDR3 is 18 residues. CDR1 is SGHTA and CDR2 is FQGTGA in the germline V gene. Between the trimmed V and J ends, which lost 0 bases and 0 bases, there was a span of 12 bases. The covered CDR3 bases are TGTGCCAGCAGCTTAACGGGGCAACCGTTCTCTGGGGCCAACGTC. Amino acid sequence: CASSLTGQPFSGANV. The whole CDR3 protein is CASSLTGQPFSGANVLTF.

This clone has ten or more counts. Partial CDR3 DNA: TGTGCCAGTAGTATTGCAGGGGATCGGGAC. This translates into CASSIAGDRD. The whole CDR3 protein is CASSIAGDRDYTF. This rearrangement joins TRBV19 to TRBJ1-2, with D possibly TRBD1 on 6 matching bases. The read gets to within 3 residues of the CDR3 end, and the germline J gene fills in the rest. Looked up from germline, CDR1 is LNHDA and CDR2 is SQIVND (reference sequence). The CDR3 is made up of 13 amino acids. The full variable domain, in which reference TRBV19 and TRBJ1-2 provide the parts outside the CDR3, is DGGITQSPKYLFRKEGQNVTLSCEQNLNHDAMYWYRQDPGQGLRLIYYSQIVNDFQKGDIAEGYSVSREKKESFPLTVTSAQKNPTAFYLCASSIAGDRDYTFGSGTRLTVV.

Worth noting for this clone: The CDR3 goes on 3 residues after the read ends, and that part is filled in from the germline J gene. The chain is built from TRBV30 and TRBJ2-2; perhaps TRBD1 as D (6 bases). The CDR3 consists of 19 residues. Per the germline V gene, CDR1 is GTSNPN and CDR2 is SVGIG (reference sequence). CDR3 loop: CAWSAFPITQGSYNSPLFF. The DNA read from the CDR3 is TGTGCCTGGAGTGCCTTTCCCATAACACAGGGTTCCTATAATTCACCG.

In this sample, this clone turned up many times. The read gets to within 3 residues of the CDR3 end, and the germline J gene fills in the rest. The J gene is TRBJ1-1, the V gene TRBV14, with a weak D call TRBD1 (5 bases). Germline CDR1 is SGHDN and CDR2 is FVKESK. The CDR3 extends over 15 amino acids. V gave up 4 bases and J gave up 4 bases, with 16 bases separating them. This CDR3 reads CASSPRGILRTEAFF. The CDR3 bases that were read are TGTGCCAGCAGCCCGAGGGGCATCCTTCGCACTGAA.

There are a few counts of this clone. The read ends 3 residues shy of where the CDR3 ends; the end is completed using the germline J gene. J is TRBJ1-1 and V is TRBV30, with D unclear. The germline gives CDR1 GTSNPN, CDR2 SVGIG (reference sequence). The CDR3 length is 15 residues. Partial CDR3 DNA: TGTGCCTGGAACGGGGTTGCGGATCGCACAGATACG. Translated, it gives CAWNGVADRTDT. The full CDR3 reads CAWNGVADRTDTAFF.

This clone was detected many times. The read terminates 3 residues before the CDR3 end, so the remaining end is supplied by the germline J gene. The chain is built from TRBV3-1 (or the pseudogene TRBV3-2) and TRBJ2-1, with 7 nucleotides matching TRBD2. Germline CDR1 LGHDT, CDR2 YNNKEL (reference sequence). CDR3 size: 19 residues. The trim removed 2 bases at V and 2 bases at J, leaving 15 bases unmatched. The covered CDR3 bases are TGTGCCAGCAGCCAAACACTAGCGCCATCGACCTCTGCCTACAATGAG. Translation: CASSQTLAPSTSAYNE. The full CDR3 protein is CASSQTLAPSTSAYNEQFF.

This clone was counted at least ten times. The CDR3 bases that were read are TGTGCCAGCAGCTTAAATAGGGGGTCGACAGGGGGTCCTAACTATGGC. Amino acid sequence: CASSLNRGSTGGPNYG. The full CDR3 reads CASSLNRGSTGGPNYGYTF. The chain is built from TRBV7-3 and TRBJ1-2, with 9 positions matching TRBD1. From the germline J gene comes the end of the CDR3, since the read stops 3 residues before it. From germline, CDR1 is SGHTA and CDR2 FQGTGA. This CDR3 comprises 19 residues. The V gene end was trimmed by 1 base and the J gene end by 0 bases; junction bases not matched to a gene: 12.

As concerns this clone: The read ends 3 residues before the CDR3 terminus; that terminus is restored from the germline J gene. The rearrangement links TRBV30 to TRBJ1-2; no clear D. This CDR3 spans 12 amino acids. CDR1 is GTSNPN and CDR2 is SVGIG in the germline V gene (reference sequence). CDR3 residues: CAWSPTANIYTF. The part of the CDR3 DNA that was read is TGTGCCTGGAGTCCAACAGCAAACATC.

This clone was counted many times. CDR3 DNA (partial): TGCGCCAGCAGCTTGCAATACGAGGCAGATACG. This encodes CASSLQYEADT. The full CDR3 protein reads CASSLQYEADTQYF. The chain is built from TRBV5-1 and TRBJ2-3; D call uncertain. The read stops 3 residues short of the end of the CDR3; the missing end is completed from the germline J gene. The germline CDR1 and CDR2 sequences are SGHRS and YFSETQ. Trimming removed 1 base at V and 4 bases at J, with 10 bases between. The CDR3 length is 14 residues.

By frequency in the sample, this clone is medium-sized (0.01 to 0.1%). The sequence runs out 3 residues before the end of the CDR3; the remainder is reconstructed from the germline J gene. The chain has TRBV30 and TRBJ2-2; 10 bases agree with TRBD2. This CDR3 is 14 amino acids long. Trimming took 4 bases from V and 3 from J; bases not matched to a gene: 2. CDR1 GTSNPN and CDR2 SVGIG come from the germline V gene (reference sequence). The CDR3 sequence: CAWTSGSHTGELFF. CDR3 bases read: TGTGCCTGGACTAGCGGGAGCCACACCGGGGAG. Variable domain in full (rest from reference TRBV30 and TRBJ2-2): SQTIHQWPATLVQPVGSPLSLECTVEGTSNPNLYWYRQAAGRGLQLLFYSVGIGQISSEVPQNLSASRPQDRQFILSSKKLLLSDSGFYLCAWTSGSHTGELFFGEGSRLTVL.

This clone appeared many times. The DNA ends 3 residues before the CDR3 does, and the rest of the CDR3 is filled in from the germline J gene. V is TRBV2 and J is TRBJ2-7, with D unclear. Germline loops: CDR1 SNHLY, CDR2 FYNNEI. The CDR3 extends over 11 amino acids. V was trimmed by 8 bases and J by 3 bases, leaving 8 bases between them. The DNA read from the CDR3 is TGTGCCAGCTCTACCCTCTACGAG. Protein sequence: CASSTLYE. The entire CDR3 protein reads CASSTLYEQYF.

This clone was recorded at least ten times. The read gets to within 3 residues of the CDR3 end, and the germline J gene fills in the rest. The chain carries TRBV20-1 and TRBJ2-7; D ambiguous. The CDR3 runs 12 residues. Trimming removed 4 bases from V and 1 base from J, with 8 bases in between. Per the germline V gene, CDR1 is DFQATT and CDR2 is SNEGSKA (reference sequence). Partial CDR3 DNA: TGCAGTGCTAACCGGGTGTCCTACGAG. This translates into CSANRVSYE. Given in full, the CDR3 is CSANRVSYEQYF.

This clone was seen repeatedly, ten times or more. CDR3 in amino acids: CASSLAGTSRTSGRSYNEQFF. The sequenced CDR3 bases are TGCGCCAGCAGCTTGGCCGGTACGTCCCGGACTAGCGGGAGATCCTACAATGAG. The chain joins TRBV5-1 to TRBJ2-1; 13 bases fit TRBD2. The CDR3 extends 3 residues past the end of the read, so its final part is completed from the germline J gene. Germline CDR1 reads SGHRS; CDR2 reads YFSETQ. Trimming at V came to 0 bases and at J to 1 base, leaving 13 bases not matched to a gene. The CDR3 runs to 21 residues.